The source of this T cell receptor (beta chain) is a study of cytomegalovirus exposure and HLA in healthy donors. V lost 6 bases to trimming and J lost 4 bases; unmatched junction nucleotides: 1. The CDR3 spans 13 residues. The germline V gene has CDR1 MDHEN and CDR2 SYDVKM. The primer mix had 60 Vbeta and 13 Jbeta primers. Data came from immunoSEQ multiplex PCR; TCRdb stores just in-frame clones and leaves some out. Found here are 90,000 to 100,000 clones, around 67% of them singletons; the top ten hold roughly 1.8%. The sample holds a few counts of this clone. The sample consisted of PBMCs. This receptor was identified in a male donor in good health and CMV-seronegative. This chain uses TRBV28 with TRBJ1-5, with 9 bases lining up with TRBD1. The CDR3 loop reads CASRGQGNQPQHF. CDR3 DNA: TGTGCCAGCAGAGGACAGGGGAATCAGCCCCAGCATTTT.